The 25 T cell receptor beta chains below all came from one sample that was sequenced in a study of neurological immune-mediated disorders. Time point: longitudinal time-point 2. TCRdb reanalysed the 5' RACE reads using MiXCR and keeps one entry per CDR3 protein. The sample holds 65,000 to 85,000 distinct CDR3 sequences, almost 6% seen once. Source material: PBMCs. The receptor set was obtained from a woman between 55 and 75 years old with multiple sclerosis.

This clonotype was picked up many times. The rearrangement joins TRBV6-5 to TRBJ2-2, with D unclear. Germline V CDR1 and CDR2: MNHEY, SVGAGI. CDR3 length: 13 residues. Trimming cost V 5 bases and J 5 bases, with 9 bases left between them. CDR3 protein: CASSLPWTGELFF. The CDR3 region has the DNA TGTGCCAGCAGTCTTCCATGGACCGGGGAGCTGTTTTTT.

The genes are TRBV21-1 and TRBJ2-7; whether TRBD2, the table's D call, matches the DNA was not checked. TRBV21-1 is reported as a pseudogene. The CDR3 totals 15 residues. The CDR3 nucleotides are TGTGCCAGCAGTTGGTCCCTCCCACGGGACTACGAGCAGTACTTC. It codes for CASSWSLPRDYEQYF.

This clonotype was seen repeatedly, ten times or more. The rearrangement links TRBV20-1 to TRBJ1-1; D call uncertain. Germline CDR1 reads DFQATT; CDR2 reads SNEGSKA (reference sequence). The CDR3 covers 14 residues. Between the trimmed V and J ends, which lost 0 bases and 13 bases, there was a span of 21 bases. CDR3 in amino acids: CSARDWQDGTQIFF. CDR3 nucleotides: TGCAGTGCTAGAGATTGGCAGGACGGAACTCAAATTTTCTTT.

This clonotype was detected many times. V usage is TRBV20-1 and J usage is TRBJ2-1, with D possibly being TRBD1 or TRBD2 (5 bases each). Germline CDR1 DFQATT, CDR2 SNEGSKA (reference sequence). V lost 3 bases to trimming and J lost 1 base, with 13 bases between them. The CDR3 is made up of 15 amino acids. The CDR3 reads CSARALGVSYNEQFF. CDR3 coding DNA: TGCAGTGCTAGGGCCCTGGGGGTTTCCTACAATGAGCAGTTCTTC.

Within the sample, this clonotype is medium-sized. V gene TRBV24-1 combines with J gene TRBJ1-4; TRBD1 matches 8 bases. Per the germline V gene, CDR1 is KGHDR and CDR2 is SFDVKD. V lost 3 bases and J lost 4; bases outside the gene matches: 6. The CDR3 is 16 amino acids. The CDR3 here is CATSDAGQGGNEKLFF. CDR3 DNA: TGTGCCACCAGTGATGCCGGACAGGGTGGTAATGAAAAACTGTTTTTT.

The sample holds many counts of this clonotype. The V gene is TRBV14, the J gene TRBJ2-1, with D maybe TRBD2 (5 bases). V was clipped by 3 bases and J by 4 bases, with 7 bases between them. Per germline, CDR1 SGHDN and CDR2 FVKESK. CDR3 length: 13 amino acids. The CDR3 loop reads CASSQLAYNEQFF. CDR3 nucleotide sequence: TGTGCCAGCAGCCAGTTAGCGTACAATGAGCAGTTCTTC.

In its sample, this clonotype was seen many times. This chain uses TRBV24-1 with TRBJ1-5; 10 nucleotides agree with TRBD1. The germline V gene has CDR1 KGHDR and CDR2 SFDVKD. This CDR3 has 16 residues. The V segment lost 2 bases and the J segment 5 bases; nucleotides outside the gene matches: 5. The CDR3 spells CATSDSGQGSYQPQHF. For the CDR3, the DNA is TGTGCCACCAGTGATTCGGGACAGGGGTCCTATCAGCCCCAGCATTTT.

This clonotype was counted ten times or more. The genes are TRBV7-9 and TRBJ1-1, with D perhaps TRBD1 (5 bases). Trimming cost V 5 bases and J 4 bases, with 14 bases left between them. Germline values: CDR1 SEHNR, CDR2 FQNEAQ (reference sequence). The CDR3 runs to 14 residues. The CDR3 is CASSPSGGITEAFF. CDR3 bases: TGTGCCAGCAGCCCCTCGGGGGGGATCACTGAAGCTTTCTTT.

This clonotype was detected ten times or more. J is TRBJ2-5 and V is TRBV5-1, with D perhaps TRBD1 (6 bases). The V gene lost 1 base and the J gene lost 4 bases, with 11 bases spanning the gap. This CDR3 contains 14 residues. The germline V gene encodes CDR1 SGHRS and CDR2 YFSETQ. The CDR3 loop is CASSLTGMRETQYF. The CDR3 region has the DNA TGCGCCAGCAGCTTGACAGGGATGAGAGAGACCCAGTACTTC.

In its sample, this clonotype was seen many times. V and J are TRBV29-1 and TRBJ2-7; D is uncertain. The CDR3 runs 14 residues. V lost 0 bases, J lost 0 bases, and 9 bases lay in between. The germline gives CDR1 SQVTM, CDR2 ANQGSEA. Written as DNA, the CDR3 is TGCAGCGTTGAAGACGGTTATAGCTCCTACGAGCAGTACTTC. Translating it yields CSVEDGYSSYEQYF.

This clonotype occurred many times. The chain is built from TRBV24-1 and TRBJ2-5, with 9 nucleotides matching TRBD1. The germline CDR1 and CDR2 sequences are KGHDR and SFDVKD. V lost 9 bases and J lost 5; bases outside the gene matches: 0. This CDR3 is 11 amino acids long. CDR3 protein: CATGQGETQYF. The CDR3 DNA reads as TGTGCCACCGGACAGGGGGAGACCCAGTACTTC.

This clonotype was counted ten times or more. The V call is TRBV20-1, the J call TRBJ1-1, with D tentatively TRBD1 (6 bases). The CDR3 totals 15 residues. V was cut by 0 bases and J by 1 base, with 12 bases left in between. Germline values: CDR1 DFQATT, CDR2 SNEGSKA (reference sequence). This CDR3 reads CSAREGARANTEAFF. CDR3 nucleotide sequence: TGCAGTGCTAGAGAGGGGGCCCGAGCGAACACTGAAGCTTTCTTT.

The table lists this clonotype with many counts. This rearrangement joins TRBV20-1 to TRBJ1-4, with a weak D call TRBD1 (6 bases). The V end was cut by 1 base, the J end by 7 bases, with 13 bases between. CDR3 length: 14 residues. Germline V lookup: CDR1 DFQATT, CDR2 SNEGSKA (reference sequence). CDR3 DNA: TGCAGTGCTAGAGGAGCCAGGGGAGGTGAAAAACTGTTTTTT. Residues: CSARGARGGEKLFF.

This clonotype was seen only a few times. The chain combines TRBV15 with TRBJ1-3, with D tentatively TRBD1 (6 bases). The CDR3 is made up of 15 amino acids. Germline values: CDR1 LNHNV, CDR2 YYDKDF (reference sequence). V gave up 1 base and J gave up 8 bases, with 15 bases separating them. CDR3 amino acids: CATSRVGQRGDTIYF. In DNA form, the CDR3 reads TGTGCCACCAGCAGAGTTGGCCAGAGGGGGGACACCATATATTTT.

This clonotype has a count of ten or more. The J gene is TRBJ2-1, the V gene TRBV3-1; D unclear. Germline CDR1 reads LGHDT; CDR2 reads YNNKEL (reference sequence). CDR3 size: 13 residues. The V and J ends lost 3 bases and 0 bases respectively, with 3 bases between them. CDR3 nucleotides: TGTGCCAGCAGCCAGTCCTCCTACAATGAGCAGTTCTTC. Residues: CASSQSSYNEQFF.

This clonotype was picked up many times. V gene TRBV12-3 or TRBV12-4 combines with J gene TRBJ2-5; D might be TRBD2 (6 bases). The CDR3 runs to 13 residues. V was pared by 8 bases and J by 1 base, with 11 bases between. CDR3 sequence (DNA): TGTGCCAGCGGTCTAGCGAGCCAAGAGACCCAGTACTTC. Residues: CASGLASQETQYF.

This clonotype appeared many times. The chain uses TRBV5-1 and TRBJ2-5; 11 nucleotides match TRBD2. The germline V gene has CDR1 SGHRS and CDR2 YFSETQ. This CDR3 region has 15 residues. V lost 2 bases and J lost 2; bases outside the gene matches: 2. The CDR3 protein is CASSLLAGAQETQYF. The CDR3 DNA reads TGCGCCAGCAGCTTACTAGCGGGGGCTCAAGAGACCCAGTACTTC.

In its sample, this clonotype was seen many times. This rearrangement joins TRBV11-3 to TRBJ2-7; TRBD2 aligns across 9 bases. Germline V gene data show CDR1 as SGHNT and CDR2 as YENEEA. The CDR3 spans 16 residues. The trim removed 2 bases at V and 2 bases at J, leaving 7 bases unmatched. In DNA, the CDR3 is TGTGCCAGCAGCTTATCCTACAGACTAGCGGCCTACGAGCAGTACTTC. It codes for CASSLSYRLAAYEQYF.

This clonotype was observed many times. The chain couples TRBV27 to TRBJ2-1, with D maybe TRBD2 (6 bases). This CDR3 spans 16 amino acids. The V gene lost 5 bases and the J gene lost 6 bases, with 20 bases spanning the gap. CDR1 and CDR2 (germline): MNHEY, SMNVEV (reference sequence). In nucleotides, the CDR3 is TGTGCCAGCAGTCCGGGGTCCCGAGCGGGTGGCAATGAGCAGTTCTTC. Protein: CASSPGSRAGGNEQFF.

V and J are TRBV15 and TRBJ1-1; the D is unclear. CDR3 length: 13 amino acids. CDR1 is LNHNV, CDR2 YYDKDF, per germline (reference sequence). The germline V and J ends were trimmed by 5 bases and 4 bases, with 11 bases remaining between them. For the CDR3, the DNA is TGTGCCACCAGCTTCGGGTTAGGCACTGAAGCTTTCTTT. Encoded protein: CATSFGLGTEAFF.

This clonotype was recorded at least ten times. This chain joins TRBV20-1 and TRBJ1-5; TRBD1 matches at 11 bases. Germline CDR1 is DFQATT and CDR2 is SNEGSKA (reference sequence). The length of the CDR3 is 13 residues. Germline trimming cut 6 bases from V and 7 bases from J; bases unmatched to any gene: 5. The CDR3 here is CSAGDRGGQPQHF. CDR3 in DNA: TGCAGTGCCGGGGACAGGGGGGGGCAGCCCCAGCATTTT.

With respect to this clonotype: A much larger clone differs from this one at a single base, so this may be a read error. The chain joins TRBV9 to TRBJ2-1; weak D call: TRBD2 (5 bases). Germline assignment: CDR1 SGDLS and CDR2 YYNGEE. This CDR3 spans 16 amino acids. The V end lost 0 bases, the J end lost 8 bases, and 18 bases lay between the germline ends. CDR3 in DNA: TGTGCCAGCAGCGTAGATGTTACGAGGGCTGGGCATGAGCAGTTCTTC. Amino acid sequence: CASSVDVTRAGHEQFF.

This clonotype was observed many times. J is TRBJ1-2 and V is TRBV3-1, with no clear D. This CDR3 spans 14 amino acids. V was clipped by 0 bases and J by 8 bases, with 13 bases between them. The germline CDR1 and CDR2 sequences are LGHDT and YNNKEL (reference sequence). The CDR3 loop reads CASSQDEGIRGYTF. CDR3 nucleotide sequence: TGTGCCAGCAGCCAAGATGAAGGAATACGGGGCTACACCTTC.

This clonotype was picked up a small number of times. The gene calls are TRBV6-6 and TRBJ1-4; 9 positions agree with TRBD1. The J segment lost 11 bases and the V segment lost 2 bases, leaving 12 bases of the junction unmatched. Germline CDR1 MNHNY, CDR2 SVGAGI (reference sequence). The CDR3 loop spans 16 amino acids. The CDR3 sequence is CASSYPRGQGWGKLFF. CDR3 coding DNA: TGTGCCAGCAGTTACCCCCGAGGACAGGGGTGGGGGAAACTGTTTTTT.

This clonotype came up many times. This chain joins TRBV6-2 or TRBV6-3 and TRBJ2-7, with D possibly TRBD2 on 5 matching bases. V was trimmed by 6 bases and J by 7 bases, leaving 19 bases between them. Germline CDR1 reads MNHEY; CDR2 reads SVGEGT. The CDR3 has 14 amino acids. The CDR3, as DNA: TGTGCCAGCAGGGGCCCCGTTCCTACGGGGGAGCAGTACTTC. Its protein is CASRGPVPTGEQYF.